Sequencing of this TCR beta chain was carried out in a study of Ad26.COV2.S vaccination and SARS-CoV-2 variants. About the study: Participants got Ad26.COV2.S intramuscularly, once or twice 56 days apart. Whole-study findings and limits: Placebo recipients had lower spike-specific TCR breadth than vaccine recipients. Post-vaccination spike-specific CD8+ and CD4+ T cell responses reportedly had substantial breadth.

The treatment: around 19 received Ad26.COV2.S at low or high dose, single or two shots; a few received placebo; per-sample allocation not given. At day 63 after the first vaccine or placebo injection, samples were drawn. Whoever gave the sample was an adult aged 18-55 years in Boston. In the case of this clone: The antigen is undetermined. Other nucleotide sequences from this sample produce the same CDR3.

The germline CDR1 and CDR2 sequences are MNHEY and SVGEGT. V lost 2 bases, J lost 4 bases, and 8 bases lay in between. This CDR3 comprises 13 residues. Generated by immunoSEQ multiplex PCR, the TCRdb table keeps only in-frame clones and is missing some. Here the sample spans fewer than 500,000 clones, roughly nine tenths being singletons. Sequenced material: peripheral blood, taken in a trial of Ad26.COV2.S vaccine versus placebo. This receptor was identified in a person between 18 and 59 years old who received the Ad26.COV2.S COVID-19 vaccine or a placebo. The chain uses TRBV6-2 or TRBV6-3 and TRBJ1-1; D is undetermined. The CDR3 DNA is TGTGCCAGCAGTTACGGAGGGTTCACTGAAGCTTTCTTT. Translation gives CASSYGGFTEAFF.